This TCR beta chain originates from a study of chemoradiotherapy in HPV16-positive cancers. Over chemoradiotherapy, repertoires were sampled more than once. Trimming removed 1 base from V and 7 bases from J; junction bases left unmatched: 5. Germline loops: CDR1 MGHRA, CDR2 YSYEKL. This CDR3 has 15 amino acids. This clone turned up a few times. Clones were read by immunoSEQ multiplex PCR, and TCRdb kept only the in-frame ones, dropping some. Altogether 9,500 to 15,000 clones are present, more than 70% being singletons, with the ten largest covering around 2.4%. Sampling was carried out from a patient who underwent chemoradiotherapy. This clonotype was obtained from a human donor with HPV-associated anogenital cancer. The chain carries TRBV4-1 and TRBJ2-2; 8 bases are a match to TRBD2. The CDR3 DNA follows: TGCGCCAGCAGCCAAGGATGGACTAGCCACGGGGAGCTGTTTTTT. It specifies CASSQGWTSHGELFF.